The present T cell receptor beta chain was sequenced within a study of blood T cell repertoires in COVID-19. Turning to the study itself: Acute and convalescent COVID-19 specimens originated in the United States, Italy and Spain. Nucleic acid was either cDNA or gDNA, and it came from T cells, B-cell-depleted T cells, or PBMCs.

The CDR3 runs 14 residues. Per germline, CDR1 SNHLY and CDR2 FYNNEI. The V gene lost 7 bases and the J gene lost 2 bases, with 15 bases spanning the gap. As processed by the authors: By means of reference gene primer amplification, nucleated cell counts were estimated. The method was immunoSEQ multiplex PCR; TCRdb's version includes in-frame clones alone and lacks a portion of them. V, J and clone size are taken as reported in that table, and D and trimming were inferred from the DNA itself. The sample lists more than 45,000 clones; roughly nine tenths were seen once. This clonotype originated in a man aged 70 or older with acute or convalescent COVID-19. J is TRBJ2-7 and V is TRBV2; D is ambiguous. The sequencing input was peripheral blood. In DNA, the CDR3 is TGTGCCAGCAAGGTGAAAGAACTAACCTACGAGCAGTACTTC. Its protein is CASKVKELTYEQYF.